This T cell receptor beta chain is from a study of identical twins. Points from the study as a whole: Twin-shared out-of-frame alpha sequences showed excess low generation probability. The same donors were not followed; conclusions instead depended on cross-sectional statistical analysis.

This clonotype was seen more than once but under ten times. Its antigen is undetermined. TCRdb re-called the 5' RACE reads through MiXCR, storing one row per CDR3 protein. Among under 250,000 distinct CDR3 sequences listed, about 7.5% were seen once. The V and J ends lost 2 bases and 1 base respectively, with 9 bases between them. CDR3 length: 15 amino acids. Looked up from germline, CDR1 is SGHTA and CDR2 is FQGTGA. The sample was also linked to a second study, of yellow fever vaccine responses in identical twins.

The material sequenced was memory (CD45RO+) T cells sorted from blood. This sequence originates from a woman aged 18-29 years in good health. The chain employs TRBV7-3 and TRBJ2-1, with D perhaps TRBD2 (6 bases). As DNA, the CDR3 is TGTGCCAGCAGCTTACGGGGGACTTCCTACAATGAGCAGTTCTTC. The encoded protein is CASSLRGTSYNEQFF.